This T cell receptor beta chain was recorded in a study of T-cell reconstitution after alpha-beta-depleted transplantation in children. J was trimmed by 12 bases and V by 4 bases; bases with no gene match: 10. Germline V gene sequence: CDR1 SGHRS, CDR2 YFSETQ. This CDR3 is built from 14 residues. This clonotype was picked up many times. Preparation of the TCRbeta library used unique molecular identifiers. TCRdb re-derived calls from the PCR reads in MiXCR, one entry per CDR3 protein. The sample holds about 400,000 distinct CDR3 sequences, roughly 13% seen once. The rearrangement links TRBV5-1 to TRBJ2-1; 10 bases are a match to TRBD2. The sequencing here drew on PBMCs, taken from the stem cell graft. The sequence was obtained from a human donor who donated a stem cell graft to a child with Fanconi anemia. The CDR3 spells CASSEPSGGAGQFF. CDR3 bases: TGCGCCAGCAGCGAGCCCAGCGGGGGGGCTGGGCAGTTCTTC.